The present T cell receptor beta chain was sequenced within a study of cytomegalovirus exposure and HLA in healthy donors. General observations from the study: When a later analysis was performed, an Asian-associated ancestry cluster reportedly had fewer N-insertions than the roughly 690-donor mean. Sequence variants that were highly shared formed a cluster that was likely a sequencing artifact.

This CDR3 region has 17 residues. V was clipped by 3 bases and J by 0 bases; unmatched bases: 7. Germline lookup yields CDR1 SNHLY and CDR2 FYNNEI. With respect to this clone: Its matching antigen is unknown.

The study ran its PCR with 60 Vbeta and 13 Jbeta primers. TCRdb's copy holds only in-frame clones and misses some; the assay was immunoSEQ multiplex PCR. There are under 120,000 clones in the sample; 74% occur only once, and 2.6% lies in the top ten. This chain joins TRBV2 and TRBJ1-3; 8 bases agree with TRBD1. The material sequenced was PBMCs. This receptor was identified in a man over 45 in good health and CMV-seropositive. The CDR3 protein is CASSDRGRPPSGNTIYF. The DNA of the CDR3 is TGTGCCAGCAGTGACAGGGGGCGTCCCCCCTCTGGAAACACCATATATTTT.